The 12 T cell receptor beta chains below were found in one sample sequenced in a study of beta chain features in type 1 diabetes. Of the isolated RNA, all was reverse transcribed, and so the sequenced material was expressed TCRB transcripts. Assay: immunoSEQ multiplex PCR; the TCRdb copy retains only in-frame clones and omits some. The sample consists of some 290,000 clones, 13% to 15% of them appearing once. The antigens of these receptors remain unknown. Study results and limitations: In every one of the four CD4+ subsets, TCRB CDR3s were moderately but significantly shorter in Type 1 diabetes patients.

Sequencing was carried out using naive CD4+ T cells from blood. The source is a man aged 30 to 45 with type 1 diabetes.

This clone was counted only a few times. This sequence joins TRBV5-1 and TRBJ2-5; 8 nucleotides align to TRBD1. With 2 bases clipped from V and 0 bases from J, the junction kept 9 bases outside the gene matches. The CDR3 totals 17 residues. The germline V gene encodes CDR1 SGHRS and CDR2 YFSETQ. The CDR3 protein is CASSFGQGGSYQETQYF. In nucleotides, the CDR3 is TGCGCCAGCAGCTTTGGACAGGGAGGATCGTACCAAGAGACCCAGTACTTC.

This clone occurred a few times. The genes are TRBV28 and TRBJ2-7; possibly TRBD1 for D (6 bases). CDR3 length: 14 amino acids. Trimming stripped 5 bases from V and 0 bases from J, with 11 bases between. Germline CDR1 MDHEN, CDR2 SYDVKM. The DNA for the CDR3 is TGTGCCAGCAGTCCCCGGGACAACTCCTACGAGCAGTACTTC. The encoded protein is CASSPRDNSYEQYF.

This clone has just one count. CDR3 bases: TGTGCCAGCAGCCCCCCAGTCCTCCACGAGCAGTACTTC. It encodes CASSPPVLHEQYF. The chain links TRBV7-9 to TRBJ2-7; D remains ambiguous. Germline CDR1 is SEHNR and CDR2 is FQNEAQ (reference sequence). V dropped 5 bases and J dropped 5 bases, with 13 bases sitting between them. This CDR3 is built from 13 residues.

The chain recombines TRBV2 with TRBJ2-6; 9 bases agree with TRBD1. The CDR3 covers 16 residues. Germline CDR1 reads SNHLY; CDR2 reads FYNNEI. The V and J ends lost 5 bases and 2 bases, in that order; junction bases with no gene match: 4. For the CDR3, the DNA is TGTGCCAGCAGTTTACAGGGGGCGGCTGGGGCCAACGTCCTGACTTTC. Amino acids: CASSLQGAAGANVLTF.

This clone was detected only a few times. The chain employs TRBV2 and TRBJ2-1; 12 positions agree with TRBD2. The germline gives CDR1 SNHLY, CDR2 FYNNEI. V shed 3 bases and J 0 bases; nucleotides not matched to a gene: 3. The length of the CDR3 is 17 residues. Here the CDR3 DNA reads TGTGCCAGCAGTGACCTGACTAGCGGGAGCTCCTACAATGAGCAGTTCTTC. Its protein is CASSDLTSGSSYNEQFF.

This clone has just a few counts. The genes are TRBV2 and TRBJ2-7; 9 bases map to TRBD2. Per germline, CDR1 SNHLY and CDR2 FYNNEI. The CDR3 has 14 residues. Trimming cost V 6 bases and J 2 bases; bases outside gene matches: 5. CDR3 nucleotide sequence: TGTGCCAGCAGGCGACTAGCGGAGACCTACGAGCAGTACTTC. It is translated as CASRRLAETYEQYF.

This clone was counted a few times. The chain employs TRBV18 and TRBJ2-1, with D perhaps matching TRBD1 (6 bases). Germline CDR1 is KGHSH and CDR2 is LQKENI. The length of the CDR3 is 14 residues. Trimming cost V 9 bases and J 2 bases, with 14 bases left between them. The CDR3 sequence: CASLEWGPYNEQFF. The CDR3 nucleotides are TGTGCCAGTTTAGAGTGGGGGCCCTACAATGAGCAGTTCTTC.

This clone was found a few times. This chain links TRBV4-3 with TRBJ2-2; 13 bases map to TRBD2. CDR1 and CDR2 (germline): LGHNA, YSLEER. The ends lost 2 bases at V and 11 bases at J; junction bases unmatched: 11. The CDR3 length is 17 residues. CDR3 region: CASSQTSGRAPFGELFF. CDR3 nucleotide sequence: TGCGCCAGCAGCCAAACTAGCGGGAGGGCCCCTTTTGGTGAGCTGTTTTTT.

This chain uses TRBV2 with TRBJ2-7, with 10 bases matching TRBD2. The germline CDR1 and CDR2 sequences are SNHLY and FYNNEI. The length of the CDR3 is 15 residues. V gave up 4 bases and J gave up 0 bases; unmatched junction bases: 3. The CDR3, as DNA: TGTGCCAGCAGTGGGCGACTAGCGGGCTCCTACGAGCAGTACTTC. This encodes CASSGRLAGSYEQYF. The whole variable domain, filled in from reference TRBV2 and TRBJ2-7, reads EPEVTQTPSHQVTQMGQEVILRCVPISNHLYFYWYRQILGQKVEFLVSFYNNEISEKSEIFDDQFSVERPDGSNFTLKIRSTKLEDSAMYFCASSGRLAGSYEQYFGPGTRLTVT.

This clone was recorded a few times. This rearrangement joins TRBV6-5 to TRBJ2-2; 7 positions agree with TRBD2. The CDR3 sequence is 15 residues long. V was clipped by 4 bases and J by 1 base; unmatched bases: 3. Germline V gene sequence: CDR1 MNHEY, CDR2 SVGAGI. CDR3 residues: CASSLLAGNTGELFF. For the CDR3, the DNA is TGTGCCAGCAGTTTGTTAGCGGGGAACACCGGGGAGCTGTTTTTT.

Only a few counts were recorded for this clone. The chain carries TRBV5-1 and TRBJ2-7; TRBD1 matches 9 bases. V was clipped by 4 bases and J by 5 bases; unmatched bases: 4. Per the germline V gene, CDR1 is SGHRS and CDR2 is YFSETQ. CDR3 size: 13 residues. The DNA for the CDR3 is TGCGCCAGCAGCGTACAGGGGGCTCACGAGCAGTACTTC. This translates into CASSVQGAHEQYF.

The chain is built from TRBV4-1 and TRBJ1-5; D is possibly TRBD1 (5 bases). CDR3 length: 15 residues. CDR1 is MGHRA and CDR2 is YSYEKL in the germline V gene. The V gene lost 0 bases and the J gene lost 4 bases, with 10 bases spanning the gap. This chain's CDR3 is CASSQDRVLNQPQHF. The DNA for the CDR3 is TGCGCCAGCAGCCAAGACAGGGTGCTTAATCAGCCCCAGCATTTT.